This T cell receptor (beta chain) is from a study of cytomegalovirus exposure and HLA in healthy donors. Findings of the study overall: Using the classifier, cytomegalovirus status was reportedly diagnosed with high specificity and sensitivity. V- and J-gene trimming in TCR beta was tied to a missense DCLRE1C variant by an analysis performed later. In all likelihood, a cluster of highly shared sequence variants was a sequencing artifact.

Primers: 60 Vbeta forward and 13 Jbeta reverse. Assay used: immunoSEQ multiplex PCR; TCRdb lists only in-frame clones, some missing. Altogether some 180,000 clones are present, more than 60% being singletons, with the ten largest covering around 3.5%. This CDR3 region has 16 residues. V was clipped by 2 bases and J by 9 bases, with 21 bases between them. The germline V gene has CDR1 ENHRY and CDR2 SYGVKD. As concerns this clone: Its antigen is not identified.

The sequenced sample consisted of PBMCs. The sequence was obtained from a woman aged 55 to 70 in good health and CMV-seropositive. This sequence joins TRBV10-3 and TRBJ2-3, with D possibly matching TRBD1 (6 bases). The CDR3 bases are TGTGCCATCAGTGAGGGGGACAAGGGATACCCTGGAACGCAGTATTTT. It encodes CAISEGDKGYPGTQYF.